This T cell receptor (beta chain) was recorded in a study of T-cell memory formation after mild COVID-19. On the study more broadly: For the most part, TCR clusters were specific to one donor.

Study findings and constraints: Contracting CD4+ clones sat mainly in CM and EM; CD8+ in EMRA. Memory cells collected pre-infection included some clones that later responded, suggesting cross-reactive memory joined.

Libraries for TCRalpha and TCRbeta carried sample barcodes and unique molecular identifiers via 5'RACE. From the 5' RACE reads, TCRdb called clonotypes with MiXCR, one entry per CDR3 protein. The data contain approximately 430,000 distinct CDR3 sequences, more than 20% of them singletons. Germline V lookup: CDR1 LNHNV, CDR2 YYDKDF (reference sequence). The CDR3 consists of 15 residues. V was clipped by 3 bases and J by 0 bases; unmatched bases: 3. This clonotype was counted only a few times. What it recognizes is unknown. Sequencing input: PBMCs or a T cell subset sorted from them (not recorded which). J is TRBJ2-5 and V is TRBV15, with 8 bases aligning to TRBD1. The receptor's source is an adult woman who had mild COVID-19 (a few samples of this study predate the infection). Cell type and time point are not known. CDR3 sequence reads: CATSRSDRDQETQYF. The CDR3 DNA follows: TGTGCCACCAGCAGGTCGGACAGGGACCAAGAGACCCAGTACTTC.